The following is a T cell receptor beta chain sequence with its context. This clonotype appeared many times. Its target antigen remains unknown. One base away there is no much larger clone; base qualities are not given. These data are taken from a study of T and B cells in COVID-19 patients (dated by TCRdb to 2018 to 2021). For the wider study: Using TRB and IGH repertoire sequencing of peripheral blood, the study characterized adaptive immunity in COVID-19 patients who had active infection or had recovered. Critical illness requiring mechanical ventilation or ECMO was present in about 65% of the 20 patients in the active-infection cohort. Two patients were in both the active and recovered cohorts because samples existed from active disease and from after recovery. The repository of TCR and BCR sequences included 55 to 75 time points from 40 or so patients, and more than 7 million TCR sequences were analysed. An age-matched reference group of roughly 40 healthy donors negative for COVID-19 antibodies was used as the comparison for repertoire analyses. As many as 9 follow-up blood samples were collected from each patient, and in some individuals these samples spanned different disease stages. Comorbidities linked to unfavorable COVID-19 outcome were present in most of the roughly 20 patients in the active-infection cohort. A median age of roughly 32 years was recorded in the recovered cohort versus around 70 years in the active-infection cohort. A recovered cohort was made up of 19 patients contributing approximately 20 samples, mostly after mild to moderate COVID-19 managed as outpatients. What the work shows at the level of the full study, not this receptor alone: TRB repertoires were found to be highly clonal in active COVID-19, whereas diversity and richness at recovery were found to rise above healthy donor levels. Patients with COVID-19 were reported to show strongly skewed TRBV/TRBJ gene usage. Blood samples obtained from mildly ill patients during symptoms, as well as early samples obtained from severe cases, were available only in scarce numbers. The cohort was considered too small for HLA contributions to COVID-19 susceptibility or severity to be assessed. It was stated that prospective validation of the reported TCR clusters was required before the clusters could be put to clinical use. Specific T cell subsets (CD4+/Treg/CD8+) and sorted SARS-CoV-2-responsive or tetramer+ T cells had not yet been sequenced, and these experiments were ongoing. The recovered cohort had 2,000 or so exclusive TCR clusters, including 31 low-pGen clusters.

TRB repertoires were amplified using roughly 230-550 ng of genomic DNA isolated from blood. Sequencer: Illumina MiSeq. TRB rearrangements were amplified by multiplex PCR with BIOMED2 TRB-A/B primer pools. Illumina-compatible adapters and 7-nucleotide sample barcodes were added to the amplicons in two consecutive PCRs. Phusion HS II polymerase was used for all library PCRs. The amplicons were purified from gel with the NucleoSpin Gel and PCR Clean-up kit, measured on Qubit, and combined at 4 nM. Before Illumina next-generation sequencing, the quality of the amplicon pool was assessed on an Agilent 2100 Bioanalyzer. Regarding the original processing steps: Annotation of TRB rearrangements was done in MiXCR 3.0.8 with the default MiXCR reference library. Non-productive reads and sequences with fewer than 2 reads were excluded, and each unique CDR3 nucleotide sequence counted as one clone. Clonality, diversity, richness and V-J gene usage were calculated in R 3.5.1. GLIPH2 was used for TCR clustering by CDR3 similarity, and generation probabilities were calculated by OLGA. Only GLIPH2 clusters containing at least four unique TCR clonotypes present in at least three individuals were kept. Using fastp at Q25 and MiXCR, TCRdb reprocessed the public reads and kept productive beta chains. Rows matching on CDR3 protein sequence are summarized as one entry with the most common DNA and genes. These V and J calls originate from TCRdb's pipeline instead of the authors' own analysis. The sample records 20,000 to 30,000 distinct CDR3 sequences, 30% to 35% of which are singletons. Under 2% of the sample belongs to the ten largest clones.

The V end gives up 0 bases and the J end 10 bases, leaving 3 bases in the junction not matched to a gene. Per the germline V gene, SGHVS is the CDR1 and FNYEAQ is the CDR2. From the cysteine up to the phenylalanine, the CDR3 has a length of 13 residues. CDR3 DNA is the only sequence kept; it has 39 bases, read in frame from the first base. The material sequenced was blood. The clonotype was recovered from a human donor who had recovered from COVID-19. The rearranged segments are TRBV7-6 and TRBJ2-1, with TRBD2 identical over 7 junction bases. The nucleotide sequence reads as follows: TGTGCCAGCAGCTTAGCGGGGAGGGAGGAGCAGTTCTTC. This is translated as CASSLAGREEQFF.